This T cell receptor beta chain comes out of a study of CD8+ T cells in alopecia areata. At the level of the study: Patients received oral tofacitinib, 5 to 10 mg twice daily, for moderate-to-severe alopecia areata.

Sequencing used cDNA as its template, made by extracting RNA and reverse transcribing it. The assay was immunoSEQ multiplex PCR, and TCRdb's table has in-frame clones only and misses some. This sample carries about 5,400 clones, about 71% of them seen once, and the ten largest clones take 12%. V lost 0 bases, J lost 5 bases, and 8 bases lay in between. This CDR3 comprises 13 residues. CDR1 SGHDT and CDR2 YYEEEE come from the germline V gene. Noted treatment: oral pan-JAK inhibitor, 5-10 mg twice daily. From alopecia areata patients, lesional scalp punch biopsies and peripheral blood were collected. Whole-study results and caveats: Against the mouse data, patients shared TCRs less clearly, possibly for HLA reasons. Many expanded lesional clones remained in scalp and blood on tofacitinib. Tofacitinib significantly reduced both scalp clonality and expanded CD8+ clones among the top 100.

This clone was recorded only once. What it recognizes is unknown. Sequenced here: skin, sampled at week 24, from a patient treated with tofacitinib. V gene TRBV5-6 combines with J gene TRBJ2-5, with a tentative D call TRBD1 (6 bases). This receptor was taken from a human donor with alopecia areata. The CDR3 DNA is TGTGCCAGCAGCTTGGGACAGGAGGAGACCCAGTACTTC. This sequence encodes CASSLGQEETQYF.